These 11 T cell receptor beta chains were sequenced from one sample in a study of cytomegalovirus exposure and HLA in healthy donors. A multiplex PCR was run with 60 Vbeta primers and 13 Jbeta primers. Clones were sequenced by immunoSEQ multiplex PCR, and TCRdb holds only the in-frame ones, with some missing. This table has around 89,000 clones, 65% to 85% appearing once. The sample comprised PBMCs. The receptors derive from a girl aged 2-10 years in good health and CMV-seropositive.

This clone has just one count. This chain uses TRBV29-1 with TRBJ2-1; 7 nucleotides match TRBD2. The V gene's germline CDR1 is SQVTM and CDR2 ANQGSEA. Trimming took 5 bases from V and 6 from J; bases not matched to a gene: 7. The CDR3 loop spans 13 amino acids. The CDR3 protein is CSVPPSGVNEQFF. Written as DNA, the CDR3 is TGCAGCGTTCCCCCTAGCGGCGTCAATGAGCAGTTCTTC.

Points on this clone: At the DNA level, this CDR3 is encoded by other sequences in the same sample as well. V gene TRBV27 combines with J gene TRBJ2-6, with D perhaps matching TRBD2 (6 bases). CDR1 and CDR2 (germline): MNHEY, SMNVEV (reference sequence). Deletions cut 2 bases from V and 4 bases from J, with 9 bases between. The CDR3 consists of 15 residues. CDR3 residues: CASSLGGAGANVLTF. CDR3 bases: TGTGCCAGCAGTTTAGGAGGGGCGGGGGCCAACGTCCTGACTTTC. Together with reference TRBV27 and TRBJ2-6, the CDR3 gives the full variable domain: EAQVTQNPRYLITVTGKKLTVTCSQNMNHEYMSWYRQDPGLGLRQIYYSMNVEVTDKGDVPEGYKVSRKEKRNFPLILESPSPNQTSLYFCASSLGGAGANVLTFGAGSRLTVL.

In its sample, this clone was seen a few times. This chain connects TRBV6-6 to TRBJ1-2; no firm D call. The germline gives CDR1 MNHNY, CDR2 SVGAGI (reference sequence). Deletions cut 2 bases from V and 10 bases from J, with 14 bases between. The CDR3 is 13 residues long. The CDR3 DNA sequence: TGTGCCAGCAGTTACGGGGTCGGAGGAGCCTACACCTTC. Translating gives CASSYGVGGAYTF.

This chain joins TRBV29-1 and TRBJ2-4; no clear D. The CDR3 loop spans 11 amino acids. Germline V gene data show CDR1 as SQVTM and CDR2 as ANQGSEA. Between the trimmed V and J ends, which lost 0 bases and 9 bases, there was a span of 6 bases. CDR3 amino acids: CSVEEEPIQYF. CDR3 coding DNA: TGCAGCGTTGAAGAGGAGCCCATTCAGTACTTC.

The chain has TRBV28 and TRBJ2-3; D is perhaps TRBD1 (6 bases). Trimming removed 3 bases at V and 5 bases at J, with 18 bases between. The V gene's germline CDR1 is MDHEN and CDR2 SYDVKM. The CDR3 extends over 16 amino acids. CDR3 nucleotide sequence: TGTGCCAGCAGTTTGAGATCCAGGGGTGTTATAGATACGCAGTATTTT. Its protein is CASSLRSRGVIDTQYF.

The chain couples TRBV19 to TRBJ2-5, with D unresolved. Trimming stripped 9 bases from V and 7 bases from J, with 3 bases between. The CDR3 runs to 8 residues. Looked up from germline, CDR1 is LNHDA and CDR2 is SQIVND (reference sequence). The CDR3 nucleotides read TGTGCCAGGAGGACCCAGTACTTC. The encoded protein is CARRTQYF.

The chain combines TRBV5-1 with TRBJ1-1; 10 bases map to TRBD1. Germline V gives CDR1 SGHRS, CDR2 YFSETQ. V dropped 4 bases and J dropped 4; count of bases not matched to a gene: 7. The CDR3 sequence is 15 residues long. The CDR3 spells CASSPGTGDGTEAFF. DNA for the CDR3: TGCGCCAGCAGCCCGGGGACAGGGGATGGCACTGAAGCTTTCTTT.

The CDR3 DNA reads TGTGCCAGCAGCGCCGGACAGGGTTCAGATACGCAGTATTTT. Translating it yields CASSAGQGSDTQYF. V and J are TRBV9 and TRBJ2-3; 8 bases fit TRBD1. This CDR3 is built from 14 residues. Germline trimming cut 3 bases from V and 4 bases from J; bases unmatched to any gene: 4. Looked up from germline, CDR1 is SGDLS and CDR2 is YYNGEE.

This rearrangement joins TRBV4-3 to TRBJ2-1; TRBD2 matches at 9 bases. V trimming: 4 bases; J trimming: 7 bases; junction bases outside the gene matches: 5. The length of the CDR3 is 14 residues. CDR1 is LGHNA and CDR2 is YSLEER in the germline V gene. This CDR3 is CASSLGLAGNEQFF. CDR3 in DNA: TGCGCCAGCAGCCTGGGACTAGCAGGGAATGAGCAGTTCTTC.

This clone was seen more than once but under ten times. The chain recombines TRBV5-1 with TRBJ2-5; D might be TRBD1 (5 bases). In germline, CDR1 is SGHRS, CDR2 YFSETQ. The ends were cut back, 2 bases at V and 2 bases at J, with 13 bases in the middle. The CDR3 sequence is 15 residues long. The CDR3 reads CASSFSRAPQETQYF. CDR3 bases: TGCGCCAGCAGCTTCTCCAGGGCCCCGCAAGAGACCCAGTACTTC.

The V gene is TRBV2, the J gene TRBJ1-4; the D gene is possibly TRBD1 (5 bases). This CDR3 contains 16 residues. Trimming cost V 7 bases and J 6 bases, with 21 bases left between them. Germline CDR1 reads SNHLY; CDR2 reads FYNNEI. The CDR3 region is CASTPGAPSVDEKLFF. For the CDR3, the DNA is TGTGCCAGCACCCCTGGGGCTCCTTCGGTCGATGAAAAACTGTTTTTT.